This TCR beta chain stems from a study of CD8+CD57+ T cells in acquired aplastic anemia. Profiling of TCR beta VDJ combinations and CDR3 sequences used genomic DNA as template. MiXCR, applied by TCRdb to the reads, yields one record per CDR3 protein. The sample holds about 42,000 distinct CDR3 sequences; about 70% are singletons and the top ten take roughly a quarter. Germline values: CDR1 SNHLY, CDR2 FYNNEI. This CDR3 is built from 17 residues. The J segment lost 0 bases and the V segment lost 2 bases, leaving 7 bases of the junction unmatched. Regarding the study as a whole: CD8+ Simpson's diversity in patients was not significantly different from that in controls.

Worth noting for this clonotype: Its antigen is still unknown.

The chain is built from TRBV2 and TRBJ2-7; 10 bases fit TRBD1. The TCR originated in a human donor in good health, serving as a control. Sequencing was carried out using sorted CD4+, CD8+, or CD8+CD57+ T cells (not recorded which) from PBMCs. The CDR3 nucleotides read TGTGCCAGCAGTGAATGGCCCGGGACAGGGGTCTCCTACGAGCAGTACTTC. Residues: CASSEWPGTGVSYEQYF.